Listed here are 23 T cell receptor beta chains from one sample, sequenced in a study of T cells in localized non-small cell lung cancer. Assay: immunoSEQ multiplex PCR; the TCRdb copy retains only in-frame clones and omits some. The repertoire includes around 40,000 clones, 85% to 90% of them detected once, and about 2.8% sits in the top ten. The sequences come from peripheral blood, collected before any cancer treatment. These receptors were obtained from a female donor aged 60 or older with stage I squamous cell lung carcinoma.

This chain uses TRBV30 with TRBJ1-1, with D maybe TRBD1 (6 bases). CDR1 and CDR2 (germline): GTSNPN, SVGIG (reference sequence). The CDR3 extends over 14 amino acids. The germline V and J ends were trimmed by 0 bases and 10 bases, with 18 bases remaining between them. The CDR3: CAWSVSGAGGGAFF. The CDR3 nucleotides are TGTGCCTGGAGTGTTTCAGGGGCGGGAGGTGGAGCTTTCTTT.

This chain joins TRBV9 and TRBJ2-1, with D uncertain. Germline CDR1 and CDR2: SGDLS and YYNGEE. The CDR3 spans 13 residues. V was trimmed by 2 bases and J by 8 bases, leaving 11 bases between them. The CDR3 loop is CASSVGIAHEQFF. CDR3 DNA: TGTGCCAGCAGCGTCGGAATAGCCCATGAGCAGTTCTTC. The full variable domain, in which reference TRBV9 and TRBJ2-1 provide the parts outside the CDR3, is DSGVTQTPKHLITATGQRVTLRCSPRSGDLSVYWYQQSLDQGLQFLIQYYNGEERAKGNILERFSAQQFPDLHSELNLSSLELGDSALYFCASSVGIAHEQFFGPGTRLTVL.

This sequence joins TRBV12-5 and TRBJ2-1; 13 positions match TRBD2. This CDR3 comprises 17 residues. Germline V gene data show CDR1 as LGHNT and CDR2 as FRNRAP. After removal of 4 bases from V and 0 bases from J, the junction contained 3 bases not matched to a gene. The CDR3: CASGWGTSGNSYNEQFF. DNA of the CDR3: TGTGCTAGTGGTTGGGGGACTAGCGGGAACTCCTACAATGAGCAGTTCTTC.

The chain couples TRBV10-2 to TRBJ2-5, with a possible D match to TRBD2 (6 bases). V was clipped by 8 bases and J by 3 bases, with 7 bases between them. This CDR3 is built from 11 residues. CDR1 WSHSY and CDR2 SAAADI come from the germline V gene. CDR3 nucleotide sequence: TGCGCCAGCGGGACTGAAGAGACCCAGTACTTC. This codes for CASGTEETQYF.

The rearrangement uses TRBV6-5 and TRBJ2-5; 8 nucleotides match TRBD1. CDR3 length equals 15 residues. The trim removed 3 bases at V and 2 bases at J, leaving 5 bases unmatched. Per the germline V gene, CDR1 is MNHEY and CDR2 is SVGAGI. CDR3 nucleotide sequence: TGTGCCAGCAGTTATTCGGGACAGGCTCAAGAGACCCAGTACTTC. It translates to CASSYSGQAQETQYF.

This clone was seen a single time. The chain uses TRBV5-1 and TRBJ2-1; 14 positions agree with TRBD2. Germline loops: CDR1 SGHRS, CDR2 YFSETQ. CDR3 length equals 19 residues. V lost 1 base, J lost 7 bases, and 13 bases stayed unmatched. The CDR3 spells CASSLQASGTSGSANEQFF. In DNA, the CDR3 is TGCGCCAGCAGCTTGCAGGCCTCTGGGACTAGCGGGAGTGCTAATGAGCAGTTCTTC.

The V call is TRBV7-9, the J call TRBJ2-2, with 7 bases that match TRBD2. The J segment lost 0 bases and the V segment lost 5 bases, leaving 3 bases of the junction unmatched. CDR3 size: 15 residues. Germline V lookup: CDR1 SEHNR, CDR2 FQNEAQ (reference sequence). CDR3: CASSPGTTNTGELFF. The CDR3 DNA sequence: TGTGCCAGCAGCCCCGGGACTACGAACACCGGGGAGCTGTTTTTT.

The V and J genes are TRBV25-1 and TRBJ2-7; D is unresolved. This CDR3 comprises 14 residues. Germline-derived CDR1 and CDR2 are MGHDK and SYGVNS. Trimming stripped 4 bases from V and 0 bases from J, with 10 bases between. The CDR3 loop reads CASSAGSSSYEQYF. CDR3 in DNA: TGTGCCAGCAGTGCCGGCAGCTCCTCCTACGAGCAGTACTTC.

In DNA, the CDR3 is TGTGCCAGCAGCTTGGGACTAGCGGGAGTCGGAGATACGCAGTATTTT. It encodes CASSLGLAGVGDTQYF. J is TRBJ2-3 and V is TRBV7-9; TRBD2 matches 14 bases. Germline V gene sequence: CDR1 SEHNR, CDR2 FQNEAQ (reference sequence). Trimming took 3 bases from V and 5 from J; bases not matched to a gene: 4. CDR3 length: 16 residues.

This chain connects TRBV7-2 to TRBJ2-3; 7 bases line up with TRBD2. Germline V gene sequence: CDR1 SGHTA, CDR2 FQGNSA. The CDR3 covers 16 residues. Germline trimming cut 3 bases from V and 0 bases from J; bases unmatched to any gene: 6. CDR3 nucleotide sequence: TGTGCCAGCAGCTTGTGGGCTAGCGGAAGCACAGATACGCAGTATTTT. Protein sequence: CASSLWASGSTDTQYF.

The gene calls are TRBV7-2 and TRBJ2-2, with TRBD2 matching 12 bases. Germline CDR1 reads SGHTA; CDR2 reads FQGNSA. J gave up 5 bases and V 3 bases, and 4 bases lay outside the gene matches. The CDR3 is 16 residues long. CDR3 loop: CASSFTGTSGTGELFF. The CDR3 nucleotides read TGTGCCAGCAGCTTCACCGGGACTAGCGGGACCGGGGAGCTGTTTTTT. Based on the CDR3 plus reference TRBV7-2 and TRBJ2-2, the full variable domain is GAGVSQSPSNKVTEKGKDVELRCDPISGHTALYWYRQSLGQGLEFLIYFQGNSAPDKSGLPSDRFSAERTGGSVSTLTIQRTQQEDSAVYLCASSFTGTSGTGELFFGEGSRLTVL.

This clone came up once. The genes are TRBV5-6 and TRBJ2-1, with 9 bases matching TRBD2. V was clipped by 6 bases and J by 7 bases; unmatched bases: 14. Germline V gene sequence: CDR1 SGHDT, CDR2 YYEEEE. The CDR3 sequence is 16 residues long. DNA of the CDR3: TGTGCCAGCACCCTTGGTGTAGCGGGAGCTCGTAATGAGCAGTTCTTC. Translation: CASTLGVAGARNEQFF.

This chain uses TRBV6-6 with TRBJ2-1; 10 nucleotides agree with TRBD2. The germline gives CDR1 MNHNY, CDR2 SVGAGI (reference sequence). This CDR3 is 16 amino acids long. V lost 7 bases, J lost 4 bases, and 10 bases stayed unmatched. The DNA of the CDR3 is TGTGCCAGCAAGATCTCGACTAGCGGGTTTTACAATGAGCAGTTCTTC. This encodes CASKISTSGFYNEQFF.

The rearrangement joins TRBV7-9 to TRBJ2-2; 10 nucleotides agree with TRBD1. The V and J ends lost 5 bases and 2 bases, in that order; junction bases with no gene match: 11. The CDR3 extends over 18 amino acids. CDR1 and CDR2 (germline): SEHNR, FQNEAQ (reference sequence). The CDR3 spells CASSLQTGGFPNTGELFF. CDR3 bases: TGTGCCAGCAGCCTTCAGACAGGGGGCTTTCCTAACACCGGGGAGCTGTTTTTT.

J is TRBJ2-1 and V is TRBV19; 14 bases are a match to TRBD2. V lost 7 bases to trimming and J lost 5 bases; unmatched junction nucleotides: 10. Germline lookup yields CDR1 LNHDA and CDR2 SQIVND (reference sequence). The CDR3 has 17 residues. CDR3 loop: CASNPGTSGRGNNEQFF. The CDR3 DNA follows: TGTGCCAGTAACCCGGGGACTAGCGGGAGAGGTAACAATGAGCAGTTCTTC.

The chain has TRBV19 and TRBJ2-3, with no clear D. V lost 4 bases and J lost 1, with 18 bases in between. The CDR3 is 17 residues long. Germline V gene data show CDR1 as LNHDA and CDR2 as SQIVND (reference sequence). Here the CDR3 reads CASSTRTGAFGTDTQYF. CDR3 DNA: TGTGCCAGTAGTACCCGGACCGGCGCGTTTGGCACAGATACGCAGTATTTT.

The V gene is TRBV19, the J gene TRBJ1-5; D is ambiguous. V dropped 4 bases and J dropped 4 bases, with 5 bases sitting between them. The CDR3 is 12 residues long. The V gene's germline CDR1 is LNHDA and CDR2 SQIVND (reference sequence). The CDR3 region is CASSRGNQPQHF. The CDR3 nucleotides read TGTGCCAGTAGTAGAGGGAATCAGCCCCAGCATTTT.

The V and J genes are TRBV4-3 and TRBJ1-4, with D maybe TRBD1 (5 bases). V gave up 4 bases and J gave up 4 bases, with 19 bases separating them. This CDR3 contains 17 residues. Germline values: CDR1 LGHNA, CDR2 YSLEER. DNA for the CDR3: TGCGCCAGCAGCCTATCTTACCCGGGGAGGGGTAATGAAAAACTGTTTTTT. This codes for CASSLSYPGRGNEKLFF.

This clone was detected only a few times. The V gene is TRBV15, the J gene TRBJ2-5; 10 bases map to TRBD1. Per germline, CDR1 LNHNV and CDR2 YYDKDF (reference sequence). The CDR3 sequence is 13 residues long. V was pared by 3 bases and J by 5 bases, with 0 bases of the junction left unmatched. The CDR3 spells CATSRDRGETQYF. In nucleotides, the CDR3 is TGTGCCACCAGCAGGGACAGGGGGGAGACCCAGTACTTC.

V and J are TRBV7-9 and TRBJ2-5, with D perhaps assigned TRBD1 or TRBD2 (7 bases each). V lost 8 bases to trimming and J lost 4 bases, with 17 bases between them. Germline V CDR1 and CDR2: SEHNR, FQNEAQ (reference sequence). This CDR3 is 14 amino acids long. The CDR3 protein is CASRQGGRGETQYF. The CDR3, as DNA: TGTGCCAGCCGCCAGGGGGGGCGAGGAGAGACCCAGTACTTC.

J is TRBJ2-3 and V is TRBV19, with TRBD2 identical over 7 bases. From germline, CDR1 is LNHDA and CDR2 SQIVND (reference sequence). V lost 5 bases to trimming and J lost 8 bases; unmatched junction nucleotides: 13. This CDR3 region has 15 residues. The CDR3 reads CASSSRTREVFTQYF. The CDR3 coding sequence is TGTGCCAGTAGTTCCCGGACTAGGGAGGTTTTTACGCAGTATTTT.

The CDR3 DNA reads TGTGCCAGCAAGACGGATCCGCGCTCTGGGGCCAACGTCCTGACTTTC. This gives the protein CASKTDPRSGANVLTF. The rearrangement links TRBV25-1 to TRBJ2-6; D is undetermined. The ends were cut back, 7 bases at V and 0 bases at J, with 13 bases in the middle. Germline V lookup: CDR1 MGHDK, CDR2 SYGVNS. CDR3 size: 16 residues.

The V and J genes are TRBV7-9 and TRBJ2-7, with D maybe TRBD1 (6 bases). CDR3 length: 15 amino acids. Germline V lookup: CDR1 SEHNR, CDR2 FQNEAQ (reference sequence). Trimming took off 7 bases at V and 4 bases at J, with 20 bases between the two ends. For the CDR3, the DNA is TGTGCCAGCACCCGACAAGGGGACAAGGCGTACGAGCAGTACTTC. It codes for CASTRQGDKAYEQYF.